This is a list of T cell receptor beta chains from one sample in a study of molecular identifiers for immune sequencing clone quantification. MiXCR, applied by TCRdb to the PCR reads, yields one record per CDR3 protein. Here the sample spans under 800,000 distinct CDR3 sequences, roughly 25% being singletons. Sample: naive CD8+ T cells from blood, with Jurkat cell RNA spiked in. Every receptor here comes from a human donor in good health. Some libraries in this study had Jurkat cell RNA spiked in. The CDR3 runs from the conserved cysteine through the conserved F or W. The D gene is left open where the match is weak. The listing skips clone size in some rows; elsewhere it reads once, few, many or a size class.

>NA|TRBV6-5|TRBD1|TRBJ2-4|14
TGTGCCAGCAGTCGACAGGGGGCCAAAAACATTCAGTACTTC
CASSRQGAKNIQYF
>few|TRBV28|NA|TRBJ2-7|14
TGTGCCAGCTCAAATGCCGGGGGGCTCTACGAGCAGTACTTC
CASSNAGGLYEQYF
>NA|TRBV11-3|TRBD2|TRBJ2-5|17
TGTGCCAGCCGCCCCGGGACTAGCGGGGGAGGACAAGAGACCCAGTACTTC
CASRPGTSGGGQETQYF
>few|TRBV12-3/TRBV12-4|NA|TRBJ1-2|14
TGTGCCAGCAGGAGTACCCAGGGTAAATATGGCTACACCTTC
CASRSTQGKYGYTF
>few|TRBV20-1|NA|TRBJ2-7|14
TGCAGTGCTAGAGTCCTAGTTCAATCCTACGAGCAGTACTTC
CSARVLVQSYEQYF
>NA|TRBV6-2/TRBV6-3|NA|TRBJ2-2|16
TGTGCCAGCAGTTACCCCCCGGGGTTATACACCGGGGAGCTGTTTTTT
CASSYPPGLYTGELFF
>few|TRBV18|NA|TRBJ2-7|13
TGTGCCAGCTCACCACCGTTGGGGGTCGAGCAGTACTTC
CASSPPLGVEQYF
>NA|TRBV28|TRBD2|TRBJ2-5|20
TGTGCCAGCAGTTCCTACCATTTAGGACTAGCGGGGGGGCACCAAGAGACCCAGTACTTC
CASSSYHLGLAGGHQETQYF
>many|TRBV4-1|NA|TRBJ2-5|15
TGCGCCAGCAGCCAGTTGATCTTATTCCAAGAGACCCAGTACTTC
CASSQLILFQETQYF
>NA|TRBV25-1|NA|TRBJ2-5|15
TGTGCCAGCGGTGAATATGAACATCCCCAAGAGACCCAGTACTTC
CASGEYEHPQETQYF
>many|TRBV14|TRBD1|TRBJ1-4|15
TGTGCCAGCAGCTCTACAGGGGAGGTGGATGAAAAACTGTTTTTT
CASSSTGEVDEKLFF
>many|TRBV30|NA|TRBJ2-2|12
TGTGCCTGGAGTGTACGCACCGGGGAGCTGTTTTTT
CAWSVRTGELFF
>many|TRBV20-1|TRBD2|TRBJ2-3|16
TGCAGTGCTCATGGACTAGCGGGGGCCCGAGCGGGTACGCAGTATTTT
CSAHGLAGARAGTQYF
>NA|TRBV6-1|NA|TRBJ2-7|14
TGTGCCAGCAGTGAAGCGCCCTTAACCTACGAGCAGTACTTC
CASSEAPLTYEQYF
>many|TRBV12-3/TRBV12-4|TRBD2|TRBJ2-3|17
TGTGCCAGCAGTCCTCAGCGGGGGGGACATATTACAGATACGCAGTATTTT
CASSPQRGGHITDTQYF
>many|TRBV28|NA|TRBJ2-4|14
TGTGCCAGCAGTTTCGAGTTGGGCGGAAACATTCAGTACTTC
CASSFELGGNIQYF
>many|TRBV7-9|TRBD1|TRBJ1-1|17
TGTGCCAGCAGCTTCGGACAGGGTTGGGGCATGAACACTGAAGCTTTCTTT
CASSFGQGWGMNTEAFF
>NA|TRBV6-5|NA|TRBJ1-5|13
TGTGCCAGCAGTTACTCGGTCGCGCAGCCCCAGCATTTT
CASSYSVAQPQHF
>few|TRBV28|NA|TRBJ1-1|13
TGTGCCAGCAGTTCCAGGGGACTCACTGAAGCTTTCTTT
CASSSRGLTEAFF
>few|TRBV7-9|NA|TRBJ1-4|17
TGTGCCAGCAGCTCCAATAAAAGACAGGCAACTAATGAAAAACTGTTTTTT
CASSSNKRQATNEKLFF
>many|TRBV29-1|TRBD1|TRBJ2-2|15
TGCAGCGTCGACCTTATGGACAGGGAAGACGGGGAGCTGTTTTTT
CSVDLMDREDGELFF
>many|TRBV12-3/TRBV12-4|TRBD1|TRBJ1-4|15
TGTGCCAGCACCCTCTCAGGGGGAGGGTATGAAAAACTGTTTTTT
CASTLSGGGYEKLFF
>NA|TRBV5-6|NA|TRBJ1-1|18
TGTGCCAGCAGCGGTGTTACGACAGACCAGATTTCGAACACTGAGGCTGTCTTT
CASSGVTTDQISNTEAVF
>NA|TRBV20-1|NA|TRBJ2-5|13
TGCAGTGCTAGAGTTTTGGGGGTTGGGACCCAGTACTTC
CSARVLGVGTQYF
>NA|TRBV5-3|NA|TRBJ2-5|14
TGTGCCAGCAGCTCAAAGGACTACCAAGAGACCCAGTACTTC
CASSSKDYQETQYF
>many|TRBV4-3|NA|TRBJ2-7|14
TGCGCCAGCAGCCAAGATTTTGGCTCCTACGAGCAGTACTTC
CASSQDFGSYEQYF
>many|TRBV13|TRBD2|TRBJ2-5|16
TGTGCCAGCAGCTCCACTAGCGGGGGGGCAAGAGAGACCCAGTACTTC
CASSSTSGGARETQYF
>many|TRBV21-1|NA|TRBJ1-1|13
TGTGCCAGCAGCCCCCGAGGGGTACCTGAAGCTTTCTTT
CASSPRGVPEAFF
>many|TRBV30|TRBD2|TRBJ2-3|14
TGTGCCTGGAGTAAGGCTAGCGGGCGCAATACGCAGTATTTT
CAWSKASGRNTQYF
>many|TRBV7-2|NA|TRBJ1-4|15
TGTGCCAGCAGCTTAGCCCCTACAACTAATGAAAAACTGTTTTTT
CASSLAPTTNEKLFF
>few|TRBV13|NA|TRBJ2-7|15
TGTGCCAGCAGTATAATAGGCCAGGGGAGGTTCGAGCAGTACTTC
CASSIIGQGRFEQYF
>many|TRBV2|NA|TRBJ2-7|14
TGTGCCAGCAGTGGCGCGGGCCTCTCCGGGGAGCAGTACTTC
CASSGAGLSGEQYF
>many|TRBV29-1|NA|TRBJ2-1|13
TGCAGCGCTTTGGCGGGGACCTACAATGAGCAGTTCTTC
CSALAGTYNEQFF
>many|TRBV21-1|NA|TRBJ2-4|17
TGTGCCAGCACCCGAAGTGGGGCCAACAAAGCCAAAAACATTCAGTACTTC
CASTRSGANKAKNIQYF
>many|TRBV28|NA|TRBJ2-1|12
TGTGCCAGCAGTTTGATCCCGCAGGGTGAGTTCTTC
CASSLIPQGEFF
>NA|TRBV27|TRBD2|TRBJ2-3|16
TGTGCCAGCAGTTTAGTAGCGGGGGTAGGCACAGATACGCAGTATTTT
CASSLVAGVGTDTQYF
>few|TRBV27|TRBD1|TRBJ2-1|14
TGTGCCAGCAGAACCGGGACAGTTCTGAATGAGCAGTTCTTC
CASRTGTVLNEQFF